The 7 T cell receptor beta chains reported below all come from one sample, sequenced in a study of identical twins' blood T cells. Via MiXCR, TCRdb re-called the 5' RACE reads, giving one row per CDR3 protein. Found here are a few hundred thousand distinct CDR3 sequences, 28% of them singletons; the top ten hold 5.5% to 6.5%. Input material: PBMCs. The source is a woman between 18 and 50 years old in good health.

This clonotype has more than one count but fewer than ten. CDR3 coding DNA: TGCAGCGTTCGGGACAGGCTCGAGCAGTACTTC. It is translated as CSVRDRLEQYF. The chain recombines TRBV29-1 with TRBJ2-7, with 8 bases aligning to TRBD1. The CDR3 runs 11 residues. Germline values: CDR1 SQVTM, CDR2 ANQGSEA. Unmatched junction bases numbered 3, after V lost 5 bases and J lost 6 bases.

The V gene is TRBV29-1, the J gene TRBJ1-2; no clear D gene. Between the trimmed V and J ends, which lost 3 bases and 6 bases, there was a span of 14 bases. Germline-derived CDR1 and CDR2 are SQVTM and ANQGSEA. The CDR3 sequence is 13 residues long. The CDR3 here is CSVEGFTDNGYTF. CDR3 sequence (DNA): TGCAGCGTTGAGGGATTTACAGATAATGGCTACACCTTC.

This clonotype has a handful of counts. This rearrangement joins TRBV11-2 to TRBJ1-1; no clear D. The CDR3 loop spans 13 amino acids. The germline V gene has CDR1 SGHAT and CDR2 FQNNGV. The V end was cut by 0 bases, the J end by 8 bases, with 10 bases between. Here the CDR3 DNA reads TGTGCCAGCAGCTTAGAGGCCCGCGGGGAAGCTTTCTTT. As protein: CASSLEARGEAFF.

This clonotype was counted many times. The rearrangement links TRBV9 to TRBJ1-2, with unresolved D. The CDR3 is made up of 13 amino acids. From germline, CDR1 is SGDLS and CDR2 YYNGEE. V shed 5 bases and J shed 5 bases, with 13 bases lying between them. The CDR3: CASRGDMEYGYTF. Here the CDR3 DNA reads TGTGCCAGCAGAGGCGACATGGAGTATGGCTACACCTTC.

In this sample, this clonotype turned up a few times. This chain connects TRBV3-1 to TRBJ2-2; 7 positions agree with TRBD1. The CDR3 totals 17 residues. CDR1 is LGHDT and CDR2 is YNNKEL in the germline V gene (reference sequence). After removal of 0 bases from V and 2 bases from J, the junction contained 6 bases not matched to a gene. This chain's CDR3 is CASSQDLGTVNTGELFF. The CDR3 bases are TGTGCCAGCAGCCAAGATTTAGGGACAGTTAACACCGGGGAGCTGTTTTTT.

The chain uses TRBV28 and TRBJ1-5; no reliable D call. The CDR3 spans 14 residues. Trimming took off 4 bases at V and 2 bases at J, with 9 bases between the two ends. The germline gives CDR1 MDHEN, CDR2 SYDVKM. The chain's CDR3 is CASSSGRGNQPQHF. The CDR3 coding sequence is TGTGCCAGCAGTTCCGGACGGGGCAATCAGCCCCAGCATTTT. Drawing the rest from reference TRBV28 and TRBJ1-5, the complete variable domain is DVKVTQSSRYLVKRTGEKVFLECVQDMDHENMFWYRQDPGLGLRLIYFSYDVKMKEKGDIPEGYSVSREKKERFSLILESASTNQTSMYLCASSSGRGNQPQHFGDGTRLSIL.

This chain links TRBV18 with TRBJ1-4; D is unclear. The CDR3 runs to 13 residues. Germline V gene data show CDR1 as KGHSH and CDR2 as LQKENI. V was cut by 6 bases and J by 8 bases, with 13 bases left in between. The CDR3 bases are TGTGCCAGCTCTTCCGCGACGTGGGAAAAACTGTTTTTT. Residues: CASSSATWEKLFF.